Listed here is a single T cell receptor (beta chain). Its antigen is as yet unknown. Assay: immunoSEQ multiplex PCR; the TCRdb copy retains only in-frame clones and omits some. The sample lists about 120,000 clones; over 80% were seen once. There are 11 residues in the CDR3. In germline, CDR1 is GTSNPN, CDR2 SVGIG (reference sequence). V lost 0 bases and J lost 7, with 5 bases in between. This entry is derived from a study of graft-versus-host responses after intestinal transplantation. The TCR comes from a human donor who received an intestinal transplant. The sample here was unstimulated CD4+ T cells sorted from spleen or lymph node cells, taken before intestinal transplant. V and J are TRBV30 and TRBJ2-3; D call uncertain. The CDR3 DNA reads TGTGCCTGGAGTGTAGCGAATACGCAGTATTTT. Translated, it gives CAWSVANTQYF. Together with reference TRBV30 and TRBJ2-3, the CDR3 gives the full variable domain: SQTIHQWPATLVQPVGSPLSLECTVEGTSNPNLYWYRQAAGRGLQLLFYSVGIGQISSEVPQNLSASRPQDRQFILSSKKLLLSDSGFYLCAWSVANTQYFGPGTRLTVL.